The 16 T cell receptor beta chains reported below all come from one sample, sequenced in a study of blood T cell repertoires in COVID-19. The table came from immunoSEQ multiplex PCR; TCRdb's copy has only in-frame clones and leaves some out. Here the sample spans about 160,000 clones, 82% being singletons. Sequenced material: peripheral blood. These receptors were collected from a human donor with acute or convalescent COVID-19. The donor label of this sample is uncertain.

This clone has a handful of counts. The V and J genes are TRBV5-1 and TRBJ1-2; D is ambiguous. From germline, CDR1 is SGHRS and CDR2 YFSETQ. The CDR3 is 14 amino acids. Trimming removed 0 bases at V and 6 bases at J, with 12 bases between. CDR3 protein: CASSLGWGGDGYTF. In nucleotides, the CDR3 is TGCGCCAGCAGCTTGGGCTGGGGAGGCGATGGCTACACCTTC.

This sequence joins TRBV23-1 and TRBJ2-5; 8 nucleotides agree with TRBD1. TRBV23-1 carries the ORF label, with uncertain function. The J segment lost 1 base and the V segment lost 2 bases, leaving 3 bases of the junction unmatched. The CDR3 runs to 15 residues. The CDR3 is CASSQGQGSQETQYF. DNA of the CDR3: TGCGCCAGCAGTCAAGGACAGGGATCCCAAGAGACCCAGTACTTC.

The genes are TRBV29-1 and TRBJ2-5; 7 bases fit TRBD1. CDR1 is SQVTM and CDR2 is ANQGSEA in the germline V gene. This CDR3 is 13 amino acids long. V lost 3 bases to trimming and J lost 2 bases; unmatched junction nucleotides: 3. The CDR3 is CSVDVTGQETQYF. The CDR3 nucleotides read TGCAGCGTTGACGTGACAGGGCAAGAGACCCAGTACTTC.

The chain carries TRBV3-1 (or the pseudogene TRBV3-2) and TRBJ1-5, with D possibly being TRBD1 (5 bases). Trimming removed 6 bases from V and 11 bases from J, with 17 bases in between. The CDR3 totals 13 residues. Germline V gene sequence: CDR1 LGHDT, CDR2 YNNKEL (reference sequence). This CDR3 reads CASSLGGGAAQHF. DNA for the CDR3: TGTGCCAGCAGTCTAGGCGGGGGTGCGGCCCAGCATTTT.

The chain employs TRBV6-5 and TRBJ2-2; the match to TRBD2 covers 7 bases. The junction had 9 bases not matched to a gene; V was cut back by 6 bases and J by 5 bases. The CDR3 consists of 15 residues. Germline CDR1 MNHEY, CDR2 SVGAGI. CDR3 sequence reads: CASSSGGQGTGELFF. In DNA form, the CDR3 reads TGTGCCAGCAGCTCGGGGGGTCAAGGTACCGGGGAGCTGTTTTTT.

The chain has TRBV5-6 and TRBJ2-2, with D possibly being TRBD2 (7 bases). CDR1 and CDR2 from the germline V gene are SGHDT and YYEEEE. The CDR3 runs 15 residues. Trimming pared 5 bases from V and 5 bases from J, leaving 16 bases between. CDR3 amino acids: CASSPGGRGTGELFF. For the CDR3, the DNA is TGTGCCAGCAGTCCGGGGGGCCGGGGGACCGGGGAGCTGTTTTTT.

The genes are TRBV19 and TRBJ1-2, with 8 bases lining up with TRBD1. Germline V CDR1 and CDR2: LNHDA, SQIVND (reference sequence). The CDR3 runs 14 residues. Trimming cost V 7 bases and J 7 bases; bases outside gene matches: 11. The CDR3 here is CASTTRGQGGGYTF. In nucleotides, the CDR3 is TGTGCCAGTACCACTCGTGGACAGGGAGGTGGCTACACCTTC.

This clone was detected only a few times. The CDR3 sequence is CASSLYTGGREQYF. The CDR3, as DNA: TGCGCCAGCAGCTTGTACACAGGGGGCAGGGAGCAGTACTTC. The chain couples TRBV5-1 to TRBJ2-7; 9 nucleotides align to TRBD1. V lost 1 base, J lost 7 bases, and 6 bases stayed unmatched. From germline, CDR1 is SGHRS and CDR2 YFSETQ. This CDR3 spans 14 amino acids.

This chain uses TRBV6-5 with TRBJ1-3; D is possibly TRBD1 (6 bases). The CDR3 length is 13 residues. Germline CDR1 MNHEY, CDR2 SVGAGI. Trimming left V 10 bases short and J 2 bases short, with 12 bases between. The CDR3 spells CATRTVPGNTIYF. The DNA for the CDR3 is TGTGCCACCCGGACAGTTCCTGGAAACACCATATATTTT.

The count of this clone is one. The chain recombines TRBV29-1 with TRBJ2-1, with 10 bases fitting TRBD1. The CDR3 length is 14 residues. J lost 6 bases, V lost 7 bases, and 9 bases had no gene match. Germline V gives CDR1 SQVTM, CDR2 ANQGSEA. The CDR3 bases are TGCAGCGCCGAGGGGACAGGGGTTATCAATGAGCAGTTCTTC. Translating it yields CSAEGTGVINEQFF.

The V and J genes are TRBV5-4 and TRBJ2-3; possibly TRBD2 for D (6 bases). The CDR3 consists of 16 residues. V gave up 4 bases and J gave up 0 bases, with 15 bases separating them. CDR1 is SGHNT and CDR2 is YYREEE in the germline V gene (reference sequence). CDR3 sequence (DNA): TGTGCCAGCAGCCGCGGGACGGCGGCTAGCACAGATACGCAGTATTTT. Translating gives CASSRGTAASTDTQYF.

This sequence joins TRBV6-5 and TRBJ2-4, with D perhaps TRBD1 (5 bases). The CDR3 consists of 15 residues. The V end lost 2 bases, the J end lost 0 bases, and 8 bases lay between the germline ends. The germline V gene encodes CDR1 MNHEY and CDR2 SVGAGI. DNA for the CDR3: TGTGCCAGCAGTTACCGTGGACAAGCCAAAAACATTCAGTACTTC. This gives the protein CASSYRGQAKNIQYF.

V usage is TRBV19 and J usage is TRBJ2-2; TRBD2 matches at 7 bases. Germline lookup yields CDR1 LNHDA and CDR2 SQIVND (reference sequence). The CDR3 sequence is 14 residues long. V dropped 7 bases and J dropped 6; count of bases not matched to a gene: 8. The CDR3 region has the DNA TGTGCCAGTAAAAAGAGCGGGGTAGCCGGGGAGCTGTTTTTT. This codes for CASKKSGVAGELFF.

This chain connects TRBV19 to TRBJ1-3; D is unclear. The CDR3 is 16 residues long. From germline, CDR1 is LNHDA and CDR2 SQIVND (reference sequence). V was trimmed by 3 bases and J by 0 bases, leaving 12 bases between them. The chain's CDR3 is CASSMLGSSSGNTIYF. CDR3 nucleotide sequence: TGTGCCAGTAGTATGTTGGGGAGTTCCTCTGGAAACACCATATATTTT.

V gene TRBV7-9 combines with J gene TRBJ1-2, with 8 positions matching TRBD1. V was pared by 0 bases and J by 4 bases, with 4 bases of the junction left unmatched. This CDR3 has 15 amino acids. In germline, CDR1 is SEHNR, CDR2 FQNEAQ (reference sequence). CDR3 in DNA: TGTGCCAGCAGCTTAGCGGACAGGGTTAGCTATGGCTACACCTTC. Protein: CASSLADRVSYGYTF.

Only one count was recorded for this clone. The rearrangement links TRBV28 to TRBJ2-7; 10 nucleotides align to TRBD2. Germline CDR1 MDHEN, CDR2 SYDVKM. With V trimmed by 4 bases and J by 2 bases, 5 bases remained unmatched. There are 15 residues in the CDR3. DNA for the CDR3: TGTGCCAGCAGTTCTAGCGGGGGTGATCCCTACGAGCAGTACTTC. Its protein product is CASSSSGGDPYEQYF.